A single sample gave rise to the 22 T cell receptor beta chains below, sequenced in a study of T cells in Graves' hyperthyroidism and ophthalmopathy. Authors of the study amplified TCR beta CDR3 regions from RNA transcripts. Initially, a first-round RT-PCR of the TCR CDR3 employed the HTBI primer set. TCRdb independently ran MiXCR on the multiplex PCR reads; one entry per CDR3 protein. The table lists some 500,000 distinct CDR3 sequences, roughly 25% of them singletons. What was sequenced was blood. The origin of the receptors is a woman in her 30s with Graves' ophthalmopathy.

V and J are TRBV11-1 and TRBJ1-1; D is ambiguous. The CDR3 loop spans 15 amino acids. Germline loops: CDR1 SGHAT, CDR2 FQDESV (reference sequence). Trimming cost V 5 bases and J 6 bases, with 19 bases left between them. The CDR3 region is CASSPYGRRWPEAFF. The CDR3 DNA reads TGTGCCAGCAGCCCATACGGGAGGCGGTGGCCTGAAGCTTTCTTT.

Only a few counts were recorded for this clonotype. The rearrangement joins TRBV28 to TRBJ1-5; 8 bases map to TRBD1. In germline, CDR1 is MDHEN, CDR2 SYDVKM. This CDR3 spans 17 amino acids. Unmatched junction bases numbered 13, after V lost 6 bases and J lost 3 bases. CDR3 nucleotide sequence: TGTGCCAGCAGACCCGACCAGGGGGCGCGAGTCAATCAGCCCCAGCATTTT. Its protein is CASRPDQGARVNQPQHF. Based on the CDR3 plus reference TRBV28 and TRBJ1-5, the full variable domain is DVKVTQSSRYLVKRTGEKVFLECVQDMDHENMFWYRQDPGLGLRLIYFSYDVKMKEKGDIPEGYSVSREKKERFSLILESASTNQTSMYLCASRPDQGARVNQPQHFGDGTRLSIL.

This clonotype was counted only a few times. CDR3 nucleotides: TGTGCCAGCAGTCCGATCGATACAGGGGCCTTGAGACCTACCTTC. Translation gives CASSPIDTGALRPTF. The V and J genes are TRBV6-1 and TRBJ1-2; 7 nucleotides align to TRBD1. The germline gives CDR1 MNHNS, CDR2 SASEGT. The V segment lost 5 bases and the J segment 14 bases; nucleotides outside the gene matches: 20. This CDR3 is built from 15 residues.

The chain is built from TRBV12-3 or TRBV12-4 and TRBJ2-7, with D unclear. Trimming removed 3 bases from V and 5 bases from J, with 11 bases in between. The CDR3 contains 13 residues. The DNA for the CDR3 is TGTGCCAGCAGTTTCGGTAGGGCCGACGAGCAGTACTTC. Protein sequence: CASSFGRADEQYF.

This chain links TRBV11-2 with TRBJ1-1; D is ambiguous. Trimming took 5 bases from V and 9 from J, leaving 16 bases between them. Germline V gives CDR1 SGHAT, CDR2 FQNNGV. The CDR3 runs to 13 residues. The CDR3 loop reads CASSAPGSEKAFF. As DNA, the CDR3 is TGTGCCAGCAGCGCACCCGGGTCGGAAAAAGCTTTCTTT. Using reference TRBV11-2 and TRBJ1-1 for the parts outside the CDR3, the full variable domain is EAGVAQSPRYKIIEKRQSVAFWCNPISGHATLYWYQQILGQGPKLLIQFQNNGVVDDSQLPKDRFSAERLKGVDSTLKIQPAKLEDSAVYLCASSAPGSEKAFFGQGTRLTVV.

To note about this clonotype: One end of the junction does not line up with germline, which may come from a read error. V is TRBV4-1 and J is TRBJ2-5; maybe TRBD2 (6 bases). The CDR3 runs 14 residues. Per germline, CDR1 MGHRA and CDR2 YSYEKL. The CDR3 region has the DNA TGCGTCAGCAGCCAAAGGGACTTTGGAGAGACCCAGTACTTC. Amino acids: CVSSQRDFGETQYF.

The table lists this clonotype with a few counts. CDR3 sequence reads: CASSYRLEPLETQYF. CDR3 DNA sequence: TGTGCCAGCAGTTACAGGCTTGAGCCGCTCGAGACCCAGTACTTC. This sequence joins TRBV6-5 and TRBJ2-5; D unresolved. Trimming took 2 bases from V and 5 from J, leaving 15 bases between them. This CDR3 is 15 amino acids long. The germline V gene has CDR1 MNHEY and CDR2 SVGAGI.

This clonotype has more than one count but fewer than ten. The chain couples TRBV14 to TRBJ1-1; the D gene is possibly TRBD1 (6 bases). The V and J ends lost 7 bases and 3 bases respectively, with 12 bases between them. CDR3 length equals 13 residues. The germline V gene has CDR1 SGHDN and CDR2 FVKESK. The CDR3 DNA reads as TGTGCCAGCAACAACCAGGGGTACACTGAAGCTTTCTTT. Translated, it gives CASNNQGYTEAFF.

V and J are TRBV6-1 and TRBJ1-2, with D perhaps matching TRBD1 (6 bases). Germline V gene data show CDR1 as MNHNS and CDR2 as SASEGT. The germline V and J ends were trimmed by 4 bases and 2 bases, with 14 bases remaining between them. The CDR3 consists of 15 residues. The CDR3 nucleotides are TGTGCCAGCAGTGTAGACAGGTTGGCGAACTATGGCTACACCTTC. It encodes CASSVDRLANYGYTF.

This chain joins TRBV12-3 or TRBV12-4 and TRBJ2-5; TRBD2 aligns across 9 bases. The V gene end was trimmed by 5 bases and the J gene end by 5 bases; junction bases not matched to a gene: 9. The CDR3 loop spans 15 amino acids. Here the CDR3 DNA reads TGTGCCAGCAGTAACTCCGGGACTAGCCTCGAGACCCAGTACTTC. Translation: CASSNSGTSLETQYF.

As regards this clonotype: Given a much more abundant clone one base away, this may be a read error. The J gene is TRBJ2-4, the V gene TRBV7-8, with 10 bases identical to TRBD1. The germline V gene encodes CDR1 SGHVS and CDR2 FQNEAQ. The CDR3 runs to 14 residues. The CDR3 coding sequence is TGTGCCAGCAGCCCCCGGGACAGGGGTGACATTAAGTACTTC. Amino acid sequence: CASSPRDRGDIKYF.

The chain has TRBV7-8 and TRBJ1-1, with unresolved D. V lost 5 bases, J lost 4 bases, and 20 bases lay in between. The CDR3 has 16 residues. Germline values: CDR1 SGHVS, CDR2 FQNEAQ. The CDR3 nucleotides read TGTGCCAGCAGCCCTATGAATGTGGCAATTGGCACTGAAGCTTTCTTT. Protein: CASSPMNVAIGTEAFF. The full variable domain, in which reference TRBV7-8 and TRBJ1-1 provide the parts outside the CDR3, is GAGVSQSPRYKVAKRGQDVALRCDPISGHVSLFWYQQALGQGPEFLTYFQNEAQLDKSGLPSDRFFAERPEGSVSTLKIQRTQQEDSAVYLCASSPMNVAIGTEAFFGQGTRLTVV.

The chain joins TRBV6-1 to TRBJ1-1, with D perhaps TRBD1 (5 bases). V shed 6 bases and J shed 1 base, with 12 bases lying between them. The CDR3 length is 14 residues. Germline loops: CDR1 MNHNS, CDR2 SASEGT. Written as DNA, the CDR3 is TGTGCCAGCAGGGGCTCCGGACAGAACACTGAAGCTTTCTTT. Protein product: CASRGSGQNTEAFF.

This clonotype was observed a handful of times. The V call is TRBV12-3 or TRBV12-4, the J call TRBJ2-5, with TRBD2 matching 10 bases. The CDR3 covers 14 residues. V trimming: 6 bases; J trimming: 1 base; junction bases outside the gene matches: 2. CDR3 bases: TGTGCCAGCAGCACTAGCGGGGCCCAAGAGACCCAGTACTTC. Amino acid sequence: CASSTSGAQETQYF.

This clonotype was counted ten times or more. The chain recombines TRBV5-1 with TRBJ2-5; D call uncertain. The ends were cut back, 0 bases at V and 2 bases at J, with 8 bases in the middle. CDR1 SGHRS and CDR2 YFSETQ come from the germline V gene. The CDR3 is 14 amino acids. CDR3 amino acids: CASSLDGEQETQYF. For the CDR3, the DNA is TGCGCCAGCAGCTTGGACGGTGAACAAGAGACCCAGTACTTC.

At least ten counts were recorded for this clonotype. This chain uses TRBV5-1 with TRBJ2-7; 8 nucleotides line up with TRBD1. J lost 5 bases, V lost 4 bases, and 8 bases had no gene match. CDR3 size: 14 residues. Looked up from germline, CDR1 is SGHRS and CDR2 is YFSETQ. DNA for the CDR3: TGCGCCAGCAGCCACGAAGACAGGGGCGACGAGCAGTACTTC. It translates to CASSHEDRGDEQYF.

This clonotype was counted between two and nine times. Since a much larger clone is just one base distant, this may be a read error. The chain recombines TRBV20-1 with TRBJ2-7; either TRBD1 or TRBD2 may fit D (5 bases each). The CDR3 is 16 amino acids. Trimming left V 4 bases short and J 0 bases short, with 19 bases between. From germline, CDR1 is DFQATT and CDR2 SNEGSKA (reference sequence). This CDR3 is CSANVSPGRLSYEQYF. DNA of the CDR3: TGCAGTGCTAATGTCTCACCGGGGCGGCTCTCCTACGAGCAGTACTTC.

This sequence joins TRBV5-6 and TRBJ1-1, with 11 bases aligning to TRBD1. V was clipped by 4 bases and J by 4 bases; unmatched bases: 6. CDR3 length equals 15 residues. Germline lookup yields CDR1 SGHDT and CDR2 YYEEEE. The CDR3 coding sequence is TGTGCCAGCAGCCTCTGGGACAGGGGGGGCACTGAAGCTTTCTTT. Its protein is CASSLWDRGGTEAFF.

This clonotype was seen only a few times. The chain has TRBV19 and TRBJ1-5; the match to TRBD1 covers 8 bases. The CDR3 sequence is 16 residues long. Unmatched junction bases numbered 11, after V lost 4 bases and J lost 6 bases. Germline loops: CDR1 LNHDA, CDR2 SQIVND (reference sequence). CDR3: CASSTLGQGGSQPQHF. CDR3 DNA: TGTGCCAGTAGTACCCTAGGACAGGGTGGGAGTCAGCCCCAGCATTTT.

The CDR3 is CASRGQGGAEAETQYF. CDR3 nucleotides: TGTGCCAGCAGAGGACAGGGGGGGGCCGAGGCCGAGACCCAGTACTTC. J is TRBJ2-5 and V is TRBV25-1; 10 nucleotides align to TRBD1. Per the germline V gene, CDR1 is MGHDK and CDR2 is SYGVNS. The CDR3 has 16 amino acids. Trimming cost V 6 bases and J 5 bases; bases outside gene matches: 12.

In this sample, this clonotype turned up many times. This chain joins TRBV6-5 and TRBJ1-1; D is unresolved. Per the germline V gene, CDR1 is MNHEY and CDR2 is SVGAGI. The ends were cut back, 0 bases at V and 8 bases at J, with 13 bases in the middle. The length of the CDR3 is 14 residues. The chain's CDR3 is CASSYSWQANEAFF. DNA for the CDR3: TGTGCCAGCAGTTACTCTTGGCAGGCGAACGAAGCTTTCTTT.

The rearrangement uses TRBV6-1 and TRBJ2-7; D is ambiguous. V was clipped by 1 base and J by 0 bases, with 10 bases between them. Germline V CDR1 and CDR2: MNHNS, SASEGT. This CDR3 comprises 15 residues. Here the CDR3 reads CASSEGSPSSYEQYF. The CDR3 DNA reads TGTGCCAGCAGTGAAGGTAGCCCGAGCTCCTACGAGCAGTACTTC.